This TCR beta chain is drawn from a study of T cells in Graves' hyperthyroidism and ophthalmopathy. Study-wide results and caveats: Model-based prediction identified ophthalmopathy a median about 6.8 months prior to its onset.

The CDR3 is 16 residues long. On this clonotype itself: Its antigen remains unidentified. This clone may be a read error of a much larger clone one base away.

Amplification of TCR beta CDR3 regions used RNA as the template. The TCR CDR3 first-round RT-PCR relied on the HTBI primer set. TCRdb fed the multiplex PCR reads into MiXCR, producing one record per CDR3 protein. This repertoire shows approximately 420,000 distinct CDR3 sequences, roughly an eighth found once; its top ten account for 5% to 6%. Source material: blood. The chain uses TRBV12-3 or TRBV12-4 and TRBJ1-2, with unresolved D. The receptor's source is a woman between 18 and 29 years old with Graves' hyperthyroidism. DNA for the CDR3: TGTGCCAGCAGTTTTATATCAGGATTAGGTAACCATGGCTACACCTTC. Its protein is CASSFISGLGNHGYTF.